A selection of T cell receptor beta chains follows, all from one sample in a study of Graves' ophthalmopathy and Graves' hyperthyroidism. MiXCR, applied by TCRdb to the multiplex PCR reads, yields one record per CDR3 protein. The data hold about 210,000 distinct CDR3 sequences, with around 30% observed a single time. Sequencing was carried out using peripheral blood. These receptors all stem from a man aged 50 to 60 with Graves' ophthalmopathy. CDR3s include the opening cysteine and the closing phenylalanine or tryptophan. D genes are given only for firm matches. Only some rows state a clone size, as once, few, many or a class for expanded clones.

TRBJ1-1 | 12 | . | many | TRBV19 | CASSMPFRDAFF | TGTGCCAGTAGTATGCCGTTCCGGGATGCTTTCTTT
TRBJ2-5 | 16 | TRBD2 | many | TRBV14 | CASSRLAGGSRETQYF | TGTGCCAGCAGCCGGCTAGCGGGAGGGTCCAGAGAGACCCAGTACTTC
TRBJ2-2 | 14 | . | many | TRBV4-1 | CASSPQWGTGELFF | TGCGCCAGCAGCCCGCAATGGGGCACCGGGGAGCTGTTTTTT
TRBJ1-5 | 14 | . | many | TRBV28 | CASSFQEGNQPQHF | TGTGCCAGCAGTTTTCAAGAGGGCAATCAGCCCCAGCATTTT
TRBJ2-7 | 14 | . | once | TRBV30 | CAWSVVGGSYEQYF | TGTGCCTGGAGTGTCGTCGGGGGCTCCTACGAGCAGTACTTC
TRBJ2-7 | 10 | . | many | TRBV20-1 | CSASQYEQYF | TGCAGTGCTAGCCAATACGAGCAGTACTTC
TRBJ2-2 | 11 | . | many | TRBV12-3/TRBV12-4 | CASTSGGELFF | TGTGCCAGCACCTCGGGGGGGGAGCTGTTTTTT
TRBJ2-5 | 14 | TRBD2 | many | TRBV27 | CPAGAGELGETQYF | TGTCCAGCGGGAGCGGGAGAATTAGGGGAGACCCAGTACTTC
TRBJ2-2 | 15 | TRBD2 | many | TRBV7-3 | CASSLTSGSTGELFF | TGTGCCAGCAGCTTGACTAGCGGGAGTACCGGGGAGCTGTTTTTT
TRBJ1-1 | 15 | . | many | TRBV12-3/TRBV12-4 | CASRNPRGVDTEAFF | TGTGCCAGCAGAAACCCACGGGGCGTGGACACTGAAGCTTTCTTT
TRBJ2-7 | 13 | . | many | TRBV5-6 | CASSLELGGEQYF | TGTGCCAGCAGCTTGGAACTAGGAGGCGAGCAGTACTTC
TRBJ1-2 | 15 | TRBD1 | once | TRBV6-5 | CASSYNPGQVYGYTF | TGTGCCAGCAGTTACAACCCGGGACAGGTCTATGGCTACACCTTC
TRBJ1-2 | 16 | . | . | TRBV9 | CASSTQTRTAVDGYTF | TGTGCCAGCAGCACGCAGACCCGGACAGCGGTAGATGGCTACACCTTC
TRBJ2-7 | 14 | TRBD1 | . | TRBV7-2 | CASSLPGQGHEQYF | TGTGCCAGCAGTCTGCCGGGACAGGGGCACGAGCAGTACTTC
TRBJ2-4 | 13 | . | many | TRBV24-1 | CATSDGTVNIQYF | TGTGCCACCAGTGATGGGACGGTAAACATTCAGTACTTC
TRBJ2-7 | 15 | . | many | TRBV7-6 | CASSLAPGQDYEQYF | TGTGCCAGCAGCTTAGCCCCGGGCCAGGACTACGAGCAGTACTTC
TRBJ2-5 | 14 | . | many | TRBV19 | CASSTSGTGETQYF | TGTGCCAGTAGTACGTCCGGGACGGGGGAGACCCAGTACTTC
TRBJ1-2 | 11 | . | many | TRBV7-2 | CASSLYSFLLF | TGTGCCAGCAGCTTATACAGCTTTCTCCTCTTC
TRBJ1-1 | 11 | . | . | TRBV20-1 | CSAGLETEAFF | TGCAGTGCGGGCTTGGAGACTGAAGCTTTCTTT
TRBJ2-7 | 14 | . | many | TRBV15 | CATSLAISSYEQYF | TGTGCCACCAGCCTGGCAATAAGCTCCTACGAGCAGTACTTC